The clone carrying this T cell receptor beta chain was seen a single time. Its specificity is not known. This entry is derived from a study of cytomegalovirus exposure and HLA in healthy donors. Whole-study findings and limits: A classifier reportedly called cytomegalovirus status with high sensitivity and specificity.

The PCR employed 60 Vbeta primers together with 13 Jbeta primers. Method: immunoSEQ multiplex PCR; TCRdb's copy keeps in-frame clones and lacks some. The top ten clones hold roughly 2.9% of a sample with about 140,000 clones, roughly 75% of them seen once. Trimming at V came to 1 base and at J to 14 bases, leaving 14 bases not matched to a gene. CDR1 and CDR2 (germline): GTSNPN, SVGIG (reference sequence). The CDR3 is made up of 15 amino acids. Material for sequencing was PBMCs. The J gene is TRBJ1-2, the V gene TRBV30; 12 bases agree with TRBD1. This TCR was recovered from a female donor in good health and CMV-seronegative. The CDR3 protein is CAWSAPGQGALRQTF. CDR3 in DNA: TGTGCCTGGAGTGCCCCGGGACAGGGGGCCCTACGGCAGACCTTC.